This T cell receptor beta chain originates from a study of blood T cell repertoires in COVID-19. In the study overall: Samples representing acute and convalescent COVID-19 were sourced from the United States, Italy and Spain.

This CDR3 region has 10 residues. Deletions cut 8 bases from V and 10 bases from J, with 9 bases between. The germline CDR1 and CDR2 sequences are MNHEY and SVGAGI. In the authors' methods: The assay estimated nucleated cells by amplifying reference gene primers. Measured with immunoSEQ multiplex PCR; TCRdb has only the in-frame clones, and not every one. V and J calls and clone size follow that table, whereas D and trimming were derived from the DNA. The sample has about 280,000 clones; about 89% are singletons. This TCR came from a man aged 35 to 55 with active or convalescent COVID-19. The specimen was peripheral blood. The rearrangement uses TRBV6-5 and TRBJ2-1; D is possibly TRBD2 (5 bases). CDR3 residues: CASYGEEQFF. CDR3 bases: TGTGCCAGCTACGGGGAGGAGCAGTTCTTC.